The 16 T cell receptor beta chains below come from one sample, sequenced in a study of beta chain features in type 1 diabetes. Expressed TCRB transcripts were sequenced after all isolated RNA was converted to cDNA. Clones were sequenced by immunoSEQ multiplex PCR, and TCRdb holds only the in-frame ones, with some missing. This table has 300,000 to 450,000 clones, around 20% appearing once. The specimen was naive CD4+ T cells from blood. Source of these receptors: a woman aged 18-29 years in good health.

This clone was observed at least ten times. This rearrangement joins TRBV7-2 to TRBJ2-1, with 11 bases identical to TRBD2. The CDR3 is 15 amino acids. The V and J ends lost 6 bases and 8 bases, in that order; junction bases with no gene match: 9. Germline V gene lookup returns CDR1 SGHTA and CDR2 FQGNSA. The CDR3 protein is CASRVGLAGGYEQFF. The CDR3 DNA is TGTGCCAGCAGGGTTGGTCTAGCGGGAGGCTATGAGCAGTTCTTC.

V is TRBV4-3 and J is TRBJ1-1, with unresolved D. The V end lost 4 bases, the J end lost 10 bases, and 19 bases lay between the germline ends. The CDR3 contains 14 residues. Looked up from germline, CDR1 is LGHNA and CDR2 is YSLEER. The chain's CDR3 is CASSRGWSAAGAFF. The CDR3 DNA follows: TGCGCCAGCAGCCGAGGATGGTCCGCTGCCGGAGCTTTCTTT.

J is TRBJ2-7 and V is TRBV5-1; D possibly corresponds to TRBD1 (6 bases). This CDR3 spans 13 amino acids. Germline V gives CDR1 SGHRS, CDR2 YFSETQ. V lost 0 bases to trimming and J lost 3 bases, with 7 bases between them. The CDR3 bases are TGCGCCAGCAGCTTGGCGACAGGCTACGAGCAGTACTTC. Amino acid sequence: CASSLATGYEQYF.

The J gene is TRBJ2-1, the V gene TRBV18; 10 bases line up with TRBD2. In germline, CDR1 is KGHSH, CDR2 LQKENI. The CDR3 extends over 15 amino acids. V lost 2 bases, J lost 8 bases, and 6 bases stayed unmatched. For the CDR3, the DNA is TGTGCCAGCTCACCAGTCGAGCGGGGGGGTGATGAGCAGTTCTTC. It encodes CASSPVERGGDEQFF.

Only a few counts were recorded for this clone. The chain combines TRBV9 with TRBJ1-1; the D is unclear. Germline V gene sequence: CDR1 SGDLS, CDR2 YYNGEE. CDR3 length: 15 residues. V was pared by 5 bases and J by 3 bases, with 17 bases between. The CDR3 DNA is TGTGCCAGCAGGAAAGCGCCAGAACCGCACACTGAAGCTTTCTTT. Translating gives CASRKAPEPHTEAFF. The complete variable domain, with remaining parts taken from reference TRBV9 and TRBJ1-1, reads DSGVTQTPKHLITATGQRVTLRCSPRSGDLSVYWYQQSLDQGLQFLIQYYNGEERAKGNILERFSAQQFPDLHSELNLSSLELGDSALYFCASRKAPEPHTEAFFGQGTRLTVV.

The V call is TRBV7-9, the J call TRBJ1-2, with D unresolved. V was cut by 1 base and J by 9 bases, with 9 bases left in between. Germline values: CDR1 SEHNR, CDR2 FQNEAQ (reference sequence). CDR3 length equals 12 residues. The CDR3 DNA sequence: TGTGCCAGCAGCTTAGGTCGAGGTAGCTACACCTTC. Translating gives CASSLGRGSYTF.

This clone was counted between two and nine times. The rearrangement uses TRBV30 and TRBJ2-1; TRBD2 matches at 9 bases. V shed 2 bases and J 8 bases; nucleotides not matched to a gene: 7. In germline, CDR1 is GTSNPN, CDR2 SVGIG (reference sequence). This CDR3 has 14 amino acids. The CDR3 sequence is CAWSPGLAVDEQFF. The CDR3 DNA reads TGTGCCTGGAGTCCGGGACTAGCAGTCGATGAGCAGTTCTTC.

This clone was counted only a few times. Additional DNA sequences in this sample encode the identical CDR3. This CDR3 is CASSPGLAGVNEQFF. DNA of the CDR3: TGTGCCAGCTCACCGGGACTAGCGGGGGTTAATGAGCAGTTCTTC. This sequence joins TRBV18 and TRBJ2-1; 14 nucleotides match TRBD2. The CDR3 has 15 amino acids. Trimming cost V 3 bases and J 7 bases; bases outside gene matches: 2. Germline CDR1 is KGHSH and CDR2 is LQKENI.

The chain joins TRBV6-6 to TRBJ1-6, with D hard to call. The CDR3 is made up of 15 amino acids. From germline, CDR1 is MNHNY and CDR2 SVGAGI (reference sequence). V dropped 2 bases and J dropped 2 bases, with 7 bases sitting between them. The CDR3 sequence: CASSYNSAYNSPLHF. The CDR3 DNA follows: TGTGCCAGCAGTTACAACTCGGCCTATAATTCACCCCTCCACTTT.

This clone was picked up a small number of times. The chain is built from TRBV15 and TRBJ2-2; D unresolved. Germline lookup yields CDR1 LNHNV and CDR2 YYDKDF (reference sequence). V was shortened by 5 bases and J by 1 base, with 8 bases between the two germline ends. This CDR3 has 14 residues. The CDR3 protein is CATSGHKNTGELFF. CDR3 in DNA: TGTGCCACCAGCGGCCACAAGAACACCGGGGAGCTGTTTTTT.

This clone was counted only a few times. The rearrangement uses TRBV14 and TRBJ2-7; the match to TRBD1 covers 12 bases. J was trimmed by 2 bases and V by 4 bases; bases with no gene match: 12. CDR3 length equals 18 residues. CDR1 and CDR2 from the germline V gene are SGHDN and FVKESK. CDR3 residues: CASSPRDRGLPRAYEQYF. Written as DNA, the CDR3 is TGTGCCAGCAGCCCTCGGGACAGGGGGCTCCCTAGGGCCTACGAGCAGTACTTC.

Only a few counts were recorded for this clone. The rearrangement uses TRBV21-1 and TRBJ1-5; TRBD1, the table's D call, was not compared with the DNA. TRBV21-1 is described as a pseudogene. The CDR3 sequence is 17 residues long. The CDR3, as DNA: TGTGCCAGCAGCAAAGGGGCCAAGGACACCAGCAATCAGCCCCAGCATTTT. It yields the protein CASSKGAKDTSNQPQHF.

The chain combines TRBV29-1 with TRBJ1-4, with 7 positions matching TRBD1. In germline, CDR1 is SQVTM, CDR2 ANQGSEA. Trimming at V came to 4 bases and at J to 3 bases, leaving 2 bases not matched to a gene. This CDR3 is built from 13 residues. CDR3 residues: CSVATGANEKLFF. CDR3 bases: TGCAGCGTTGCCACAGGGGCTAATGAAAAACTGTTTTTT.

This clone turned up a few times. The chain carries TRBV30 and TRBJ2-7, with 11 bases matching TRBD1. Germline V gives CDR1 GTSNPN, CDR2 SVGIG (reference sequence). J lost 7 bases, V lost 0 bases, and 8 bases had no gene match. The CDR3 is made up of 15 amino acids. The CDR3 protein is CAWSVSGQGVGEQYF. CDR3 DNA sequence: TGTGCCTGGAGTGTATCGGGACAGGGGGTTGGAGAGCAGTACTTC.

V and J are TRBV30 and TRBJ2-1; TRBD2 aligns across 10 bases. This CDR3 comprises 15 residues. Germline V lookup: CDR1 GTSNPN, CDR2 SVGIG (reference sequence). V gave up 2 bases and J gave up 6 bases; unmatched junction bases: 7. The CDR3 sequence is CAWSSTSGMFNEQFF. Here the CDR3 DNA reads TGTGCCTGGAGTTCTACTAGCGGGATGTTCAATGAGCAGTTCTTC.

This chain links TRBV19 with TRBJ2-3; 8 nucleotides agree with TRBD2. The CDR3 runs 16 residues. Germline loops: CDR1 LNHDA, CDR2 SQIVND (reference sequence). The trim removed 4 bases at V and 0 bases at J, leaving 6 bases unmatched. The CDR3 nucleotides read TGTGCCAGTAGTACCGGGGCTAGCGGGAGCACAGATACGCAGTATTTT. Translation: CASSTGASGSTDTQYF. Variable domain in full (rest from reference TRBV19 and TRBJ2-3): DGGITQSPKYLFRKEGQNVTLSCEQNLNHDAMYWYRQDPGQGLRLIYYSQIVNDFQKGDIAEGYSVSREKKESFPLTVTSAQKNPTAFYLCASSTGASGSTDTQYFGPGTRLTVL.